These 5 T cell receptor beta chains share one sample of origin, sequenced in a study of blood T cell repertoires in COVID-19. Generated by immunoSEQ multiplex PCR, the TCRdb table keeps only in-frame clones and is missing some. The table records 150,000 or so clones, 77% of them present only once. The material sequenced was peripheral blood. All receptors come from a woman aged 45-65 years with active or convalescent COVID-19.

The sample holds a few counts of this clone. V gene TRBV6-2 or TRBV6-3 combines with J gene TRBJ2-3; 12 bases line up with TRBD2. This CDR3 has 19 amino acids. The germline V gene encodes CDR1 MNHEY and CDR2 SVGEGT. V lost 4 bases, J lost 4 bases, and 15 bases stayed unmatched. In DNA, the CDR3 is TGTGCCAGCAGTTTTCCGCAACTAGCGGGGGGCCCCGGCGCAGATACGCAGTATTTT. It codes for CASSFPQLAGGPGADTQYF.

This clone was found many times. CDR3 sequence reads: CASSLVRTGGQGGYTF. CDR3 nucleotides: TGTGCCAGCAGCTTAGTCCGAACAGGGGGCCAGGGGGGCTACACCTTC. V gene TRBV7-9 combines with J gene TRBJ1-2, with TRBD1 matching over 9 bases. V was clipped by 1 base and J by 8 bases; unmatched bases: 11. The CDR3 sequence is 16 residues long. CDR1 and CDR2 (germline): SEHNR, FQNEAQ (reference sequence). The full variable domain, with the rest looked up from reference TRBV7-9 and TRBJ1-2, is DTGVSQNPRHKITKRGQNVTFRCDPISEHNRLYWYRQTLGQGPEFLTYFQNEAQLEKSRLLSDRFSAERPKGSFSTLEIQRTEQGDSAMYLCASSLVRTGGQGGYTFGSGTRLTVV.

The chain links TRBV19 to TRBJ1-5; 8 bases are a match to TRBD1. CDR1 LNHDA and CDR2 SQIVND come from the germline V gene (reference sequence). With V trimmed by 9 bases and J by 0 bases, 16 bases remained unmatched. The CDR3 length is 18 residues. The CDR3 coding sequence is TGTGCCAGCAAAGGCGCGTGGACAGGGAGAGATAGCAATCAGCCCCAGCATTTT. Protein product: CASKGAWTGRDSNQPQHF.

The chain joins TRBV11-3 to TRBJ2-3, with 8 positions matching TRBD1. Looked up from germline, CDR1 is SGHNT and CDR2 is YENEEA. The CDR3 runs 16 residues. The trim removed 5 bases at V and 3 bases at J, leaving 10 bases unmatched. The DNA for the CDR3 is TGTGCCAGCAGCAGGGCAGGGGGCCGTGGTACAGATACGCAGTATTTT. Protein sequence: CASSRAGGRGTDTQYF.

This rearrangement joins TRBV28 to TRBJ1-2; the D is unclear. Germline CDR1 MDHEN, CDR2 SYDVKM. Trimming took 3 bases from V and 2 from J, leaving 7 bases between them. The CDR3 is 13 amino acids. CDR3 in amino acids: CASSFGQNYGYTF. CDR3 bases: TGTGCCAGCAGTTTTGGGCAGAACTATGGCTACACCTTC.